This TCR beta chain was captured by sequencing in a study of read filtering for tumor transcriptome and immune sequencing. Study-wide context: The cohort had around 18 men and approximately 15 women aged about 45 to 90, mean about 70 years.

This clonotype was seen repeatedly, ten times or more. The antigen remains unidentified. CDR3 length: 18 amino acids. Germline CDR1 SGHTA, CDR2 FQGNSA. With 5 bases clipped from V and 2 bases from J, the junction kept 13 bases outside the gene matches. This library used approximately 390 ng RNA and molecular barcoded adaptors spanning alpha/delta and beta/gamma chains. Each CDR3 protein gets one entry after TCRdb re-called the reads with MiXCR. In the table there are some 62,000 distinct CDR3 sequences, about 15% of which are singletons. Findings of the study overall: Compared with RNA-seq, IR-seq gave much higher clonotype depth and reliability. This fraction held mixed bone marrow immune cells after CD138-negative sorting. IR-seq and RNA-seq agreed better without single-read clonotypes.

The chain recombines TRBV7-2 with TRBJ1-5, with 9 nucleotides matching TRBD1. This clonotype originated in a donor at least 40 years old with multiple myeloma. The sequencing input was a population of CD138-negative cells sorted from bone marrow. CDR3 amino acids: CASSAKSTGGWGNQPQHF. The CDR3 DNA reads TGTGCCAGCAGCGCCAAATCAACAGGGGGCTGGGGCAATCAGCCCCAGCATTTT.